Included here is one T cell receptor beta chain sequence, with context. TCRdb's table, derived via immunoSEQ multiplex PCR, lists solely in-frame clones and lacks some. The sample has hundreds of thousands of clones; approximately 87% are singletons. These data are taken from a study of blood T cell repertoires in COVID-19. About the research overall: COVID-19 samples, acute and convalescent, were from the United States, Italy and Spain.

Germline CDR1 reads SGHTA; CDR2 reads FQGTGA. The CDR3 sequence is 14 residues long. Trimming pared 8 bases from V and 2 bases from J, leaving 15 bases between. The sample comprised PBMCs or T cells enriched from blood (not recorded which). The genes are TRBV7-3 and TRBJ1-1, with D perhaps TRBD1 (6 bases). This receptor was identified in a woman aged 45 to 65 in a cohort exposed to, infected with or recovered from COVID-19 (not recorded which). The CDR3 nucleotides are TGTGCCAGCGCGGTTGGGGGGGCAAACACTGAAGCTTTCTTT. Encoded protein: CASAVGGANTEAFF.